The 25 T cell receptor beta chains below come from one sample, sequenced in a study of T cell repertoires in cytomegalovirus infection. Each CDR3 protein gets one entry after TCRdb re-called the reads with MiXCR. The data contain 200,000 to 300,000 distinct CDR3 sequences, around 8.7% of them singletons. Sequenced input: PBMCs. These receptors came from a human donor in good health (CMV status not recorded). Some clones in this sample may be carry-over from other donors' samples.

The table lists this clonotype with many counts. The V gene is TRBV7-2, the J gene TRBJ1-1; a weak D match, TRBD1 (5 bases). Germline V gene sequence: CDR1 SGHTA, CDR2 FQGNSA. The CDR3 totals 17 residues. The V and J ends lost 1 base and 0 bases respectively, with 15 bases between them. This CDR3 is CASSLGGRKGLNTEAFF. CDR3 DNA sequence: TGTGCCAGCAGCTTAGGGGGACGGAAGGGATTGAACACTGAAGCTTTCTTT.

The chain joins TRBV2 to TRBJ2-1, with 9 bases fitting TRBD1. J gave up 9 bases and V 4 bases, and 7 bases lay outside the gene matches. CDR1 and CDR2 from the germline V gene are SNHLY and FYNNEI. The CDR3 is made up of 14 amino acids. CDR3 loop: CASSGAGTGIEQFF. The DNA of the CDR3 is TGTGCCAGCAGTGGGGCCGGGACAGGGATTGAGCAGTTCTTC.

The table lists this clonotype with many counts. The DNA of the CDR3 is TGTGCCAGCAGCCCTGACAGGGGGCTTATAAATGGCTACACCTTC. Translation gives CASSPDRGLINGYTF. The chain recombines TRBV7-6 with TRBJ1-2; TRBD1 matches at 10 bases. V lost 5 bases and J lost 6; bases outside the gene matches: 9. The CDR3 consists of 15 residues. Germline V CDR1 and CDR2: SGHVS, FNYEAQ. The full variable domain, with the rest looked up from reference TRBV7-6 and TRBJ1-2, is GAGVSQSPRYKVTKRGQDVALRCDPISGHVSLYWYRQALGQGPEFLTYFNYEAQQDKSGLPNDRFSAERPEGSISTLTIQRTEQRDSAMYRCASSPDRGLINGYTFGSGTRLTVV.

This clonotype was observed a handful of times. The chain combines TRBV28 with TRBJ1-2; 7 nucleotides agree with TRBD1. The trim removed 5 bases at V and 6 bases at J, leaving 6 bases unmatched. Per germline, CDR1 MDHEN and CDR2 SYDVKM. CDR3 length equals 13 residues. The CDR3 protein is CASSADRVDGYTF. The CDR3 DNA reads TGTGCCAGCAGTGCCGACAGGGTGGATGGCTACACCTTC.

This rearrangement joins TRBV30 to TRBJ1-4, with D possibly TRBD1 on 6 matching bases. V lost 1 base, J lost 1 base, and 13 bases lay in between. The CDR3 is 16 amino acids. Germline V CDR1 and CDR2: GTSNPN, SVGIG (reference sequence). CDR3 sequence reads: CAWSGGQFVTNEKLFF. CDR3 DNA sequence: TGTGCCTGGAGTGGAGGACAGTTCGTAACTAATGAAAAACTGTTTTTT.

Ten or more counts support this clonotype. This chain uses TRBV7-2 with TRBJ2-7; 12 bases are a match to TRBD2. In germline, CDR1 is SGHTA, CDR2 FQGNSA. J lost 2 bases, V lost 1 base, and 6 bases had no gene match. This CDR3 has 17 amino acids. The CDR3 region has the DNA TGTGCCAGCAGCTTAGAGTCTAGCGGGAGGGCCCCCTACGAGCAGTACTTC. Protein sequence: CASSLESSGRAPYEQYF.

The chain joins TRBV7-9 to TRBJ2-2; 10 bases fit TRBD2. This CDR3 spans 20 amino acids. V shed 0 bases and J 0 bases; nucleotides not matched to a gene: 10. Germline values: CDR1 SEHNR, CDR2 FQNEAQ (reference sequence). CDR3 amino acids: CASSLAPGTSADTNTGELFF. In DNA form, the CDR3 reads TGTGCCAGCAGCTTAGCGCCCGGGACTAGCGCAGATACGAACACCGGGGAGCTGTTTTTT.

In its sample, this clonotype was seen many times. The J gene is TRBJ2-3, the V gene TRBV6-2 or TRBV6-3; D may be TRBD1 or TRBD2 (5 bases each). The CDR3 contains 16 residues. Trimming stripped 0 bases from V and 1 base from J, with 11 bases between. Germline values: CDR1 MNHEY, CDR2 SVGEGT. As DNA, the CDR3 is TGTGCCAGCAGTTACTCATCAGGGACGGGCACAGATACGCAGTATTTT. Encoded protein: CASSYSSGTGTDTQYF.

This clonotype was counted many times. The chain couples TRBV7-8 to TRBJ1-5; TRBD1 matches at 8 bases. Germline loops: CDR1 SGHVS, CDR2 FQNEAQ. The CDR3 length is 16 residues. J lost 1 base, V lost 5 bases, and 7 bases had no gene match. This CDR3 reads CASSPGQGVSNQPQHF. CDR3 nucleotides: TGTGCCAGCAGCCCTGGACAGGGCGTGAGCAATCAGCCCCAGCATTTT.

This clonotype was counted ten times or more. The V gene is TRBV7-2, the J gene TRBJ1-2; possible D gene TRBD1, 5 bases. Trimming pared 5 bases from V and 14 bases from J, leaving 18 bases between. This CDR3 comprises 12 residues. CDR1 and CDR2 (germline): SGHTA, FQGNSA. The DNA of the CDR3 is TGTGCCAGCAGCCCCCAGGGTTTATCGGGAACCTTC. Its protein is CASSPQGLSGTF.

This clonotype showed up many times. The chain has TRBV7-2 and TRBJ1-1; D is unclear. The length of the CDR3 is 14 residues. The germline gives CDR1 SGHTA, CDR2 FQGNSA. V was cut by 5 bases and J by 2 bases, with 12 bases left in between. Here the CDR3 reads CASSPRRPNTEAFF. In DNA, the CDR3 is TGTGCCAGCAGCCCCCGGCGGCCCAACACTGAAGCTTTCTTT.

This clonotype was detected only a few times. The V gene is TRBV7-2, the J gene TRBJ2-1, with 7 bases matching TRBD2. The germline CDR1 and CDR2 sequences are SGHTA and FQGNSA. This CDR3 spans 15 amino acids. V was clipped by 5 bases and J by 2 bases; unmatched bases: 6. CDR3 in DNA: TGTGCCAGCAGCCAGAGCGGGAAGGCCTACAATGAGCAGTTCTTC. Translation: CASSQSGKAYNEQFF. Together with reference TRBV7-2 and TRBJ2-1, the CDR3 gives the full variable domain: GAGVSQSPSNKVTEKGKDVELRCDPISGHTALYWYRQSLGQGLEFLIYFQGNSAPDKSGLPSDRFSAERTGGSVSTLTIQRTQQEDSAVYLCASSQSGKAYNEQFFGPGTRLTVL.

This clonotype was counted ten times or more. The chain is built from TRBV7-2 and TRBJ1-5; 7 bases line up with TRBD1. Losses at the gene ends were 5 bases for V and 4 bases for J; bases not matched to a gene: 11. The CDR3 contains 16 residues. Germline lookup yields CDR1 SGHTA and CDR2 FQGNSA. The CDR3 sequence: CASSPRGGGFNQPQHF. The CDR3 bases are TGTGCCAGCAGCCCCAGGGGGGGGGGGTTTAATCAGCCCCAGCATTTT.

V and J are TRBV18 and TRBJ1-1, with TRBD1 as a possible D gene (5 bases). The length of the CDR3 is 14 residues. V gave up 2 bases and J gave up 4 bases, with 11 bases separating them. The germline V gene has CDR1 KGHSH and CDR2 LQKENI. CDR3 region: CASSPTGGFTEAFF. DNA of the CDR3: TGTGCCAGCTCACCAACGGGGGGTTTCACTGAAGCTTTCTTT.

This clonotype was seen repeatedly, ten times or more. This sequence joins TRBV10-3 and TRBJ1-1; possibly TRBD1 for D (6 bases). Looked up from germline, CDR1 is ENHRY and CDR2 is SYGVKD. The CDR3 is 13 residues long. V dropped 10 bases and J dropped 1 base, with 13 bases sitting between them. CDR3: CATLGQQNTEAFF. Here the CDR3 DNA reads TGTGCCACCTTGGGACAACAGAACACTGAAGCTTTCTTT.

Many counts were recorded for this clonotype. The rearrangement uses TRBV7-2 and TRBJ2-6, with TRBD1 identical over 8 bases. CDR3 length: 17 amino acids. The V segment lost 0 bases and the J segment 4 bases; nucleotides outside the gene matches: 5. The germline CDR1 and CDR2 sequences are SGHTA and FQGNSA. DNA of the CDR3: TGTGCCAGCAGCTTAGCTCGGACAGGGACCGGGGCCAACGTCCTGACTTTC. This codes for CASSLARTGTGANVLTF.

This clonotype was seen more than once but under ten times. V is TRBV19 and J is TRBJ1-6; 10 bases are shared with TRBD1. This CDR3 contains 15 residues. The ends lost 10 bases at V and 7 bases at J; junction bases unmatched: 10. From germline, CDR1 is LNHDA and CDR2 SQIVND (reference sequence). The CDR3 is CATGDRGRVNSPLHF. DNA for the CDR3: TGTGCCACCGGAGACAGGGGGCGGGTAAATTCACCCCTCCACTTT.

This clonotype has ten or more counts. V is TRBV7-8 and J is TRBJ1-1; 10 bases align to TRBD1. J was trimmed by 5 bases and V by 5 bases; bases with no gene match: 5. Looked up from germline, CDR1 is SGHVS and CDR2 is FQNEAQ. The CDR3 is 14 amino acids. The CDR3 DNA reads as TGTGCCAGCAGCCTGCGGACAGGGGGAACTGAAGCTTTCTTT. Its protein product is CASSLRTGGTEAFF.

This clonotype is labeled as medium-sized. V is TRBV19 and J is TRBJ2-1, with D possibly matching TRBD1 (6 bases). This CDR3 has 15 residues. Germline V lookup: CDR1 LNHDA, CDR2 SQIVND (reference sequence). Trimming stripped 5 bases from V and 7 bases from J, with 18 bases between. The CDR3 nucleotides are TGTGCCAGTAGTTTCTCCCCAGGGGCTCATAATGAGCAGTTCTTC. Amino acid sequence: CASSFSPGAHNEQFF.

This clonotype was counted a few times. This chain links TRBV7-2 with TRBJ1-1; D remains unclear. CDR1 and CDR2 from the germline V gene are SGHTA and FQGNSA. This CDR3 is built from 14 residues. The V gene lost 1 base and the J gene lost 3 bases, with 9 bases spanning the gap. CDR3 in DNA: TGTGCCAGCAGCTTAGACGGGTCGGACACTGAAGCTTTCTTT. Translating gives CASSLDGSDTEAFF.

There are a few counts of this clonotype. V is TRBV7-2 and J is TRBJ1-2; 9 bases fit TRBD1. The CDR3 has 16 residues. Germline CDR1 SGHTA, CDR2 FQGNSA. With V trimmed by 5 bases and J by 4 bases, 11 bases remained unmatched. CDR3 protein: CASSREGTGITYGYTF. The CDR3 coding sequence is TGTGCCAGCAGCCGAGAAGGGACAGGGATTACCTATGGCTACACCTTC. The whole variable domain, remainder taken from reference TRBV7-2 and TRBJ1-2, is GAGVSQSPSNKVTEKGKDVELRCDPISGHTALYWYRQSLGQGLEFLIYFQGNSAPDKSGLPSDRFSAERTGGSVSTLTIQRTQQEDSAVYLCASSREGTGITYGYTFGSGTRLTVV.

There are many counts of this clonotype. V and J are TRBV7-2 and TRBJ2-7; D gene unclear. This CDR3 is built from 14 residues. Germline CDR1 and CDR2: SGHTA and FQGNSA. V lost 1 base and J 0 bases, leaving 7 bases between the germline ends. The CDR3 bases are TGTGCCAGCAGCTTAGGCGGCCTCTCCTACGAGCAGTACTTC. Encoded protein: CASSLGGLSYEQYF.

In its sample, this clonotype was seen a few times. The gene calls are TRBV2 and TRBJ1-2, with 7 nucleotides matching TRBD1. Trimming at V came to 2 bases and at J to 4 bases, leaving 4 bases not matched to a gene. This CDR3 contains 14 residues. The V gene's germline CDR1 is SNHLY and CDR2 FYNNEI. Here the CDR3 DNA reads TGTGCCAGCAGTGAAATCGGGACAGCCTATGGCTACACCTTC. The encoded protein is CASSEIGTAYGYTF. Using reference TRBV2 and TRBJ1-2 for the parts outside the CDR3, the full variable domain is EPEVTQTPSHQVTQMGQEVILRCVPISNHLYFYWYRQILGQKVEFLVSFYNNEISEKSEIFDDQFSVERPDGSNFTLKIRSTKLEDSAMYFCASSEIGTAYGYTFGSGTRLTVV.

The V and J genes are TRBV6-2 or TRBV6-3 and TRBJ2-2; 12 bases are shared with TRBD2. V lost 7 bases, J lost 4 bases, and 7 bases stayed unmatched. The CDR3 runs 16 residues. Germline assignment: CDR1 MNHEY and CDR2 SVGEGT. CDR3 protein: CASTYGTSGSTGELFF. CDR3 coding DNA: TGTGCCAGCACCTACGGGACTAGCGGGTCCACCGGGGAGCTGTTTTTT.

In its sample, this clonotype was seen many times. Written as DNA, the CDR3 is TGTGCCTGGAGTGGACAGATTTTAAACTATGGCTACACCTTC. It translates to CAWSGQILNYGYTF. This chain uses TRBV30 with TRBJ1-2, with a weak D call TRBD1 (5 bases). The CDR3 sequence is 14 residues long. Trimming took 1 base from V and 2 from J, leaving 11 bases between them. CDR1 is GTSNPN and CDR2 is SVGIG in the germline V gene (reference sequence).